The 5 T cell receptor beta chains below were found in one sample sequenced in a study of CD8+ T cells in alopecia areata. The treatment here: oral pan-JAK inhibitor, 5-10 mg twice daily. Sequencing relied on a cDNA template that was reverse transcribed from extracted RNA. Clones were read by immunoSEQ multiplex PCR, and TCRdb kept only the in-frame ones, dropping some. The table lists about 190,000 clones, under 80% of them singletons. The starting material was CD4+ T cells sorted from blood, obtained at week 49, from a patient treated with tofacitinib. All receptors derive from a human donor with alopecia areata.

This rearrangement joins TRBV30 to TRBJ2-1, with a weak D call TRBD1 (5 bases). This CDR3 contains 12 residues. CDR1 GTSNPN and CDR2 SVGIG come from the germline V gene (reference sequence). The V end was cut by 2 bases, the J end by 7 bases, with 9 bases between. The CDR3 DNA reads as TGTGCCTGGAGTCCGACAGTTAATGAGCAGTTCTTC. Encoded protein: CAWSPTVNEQFF.

The rearrangement joins TRBV12-5 to TRBJ1-2; TRBD1 aligns across 7 bases. The CDR3 runs to 17 residues. J was trimmed by 0 bases and V by 4 bases; bases with no gene match: 11. Looked up from germline, CDR1 is LGHNT and CDR2 is FRNRAP. CDR3 sequence (DNA): TGTGCTAGTGGTTCGACCGACAGGGCTACCACTAACTATGGCTACACCTTC. This encodes CASGSTDRATTNYGYTF.

This chain connects TRBV29-1 to TRBJ1-1, with 9 bases fitting TRBD1. CDR1 and CDR2 (germline): SQVTM, ANQGSEA. The CDR3 runs to 12 residues. J gave up 7 bases and V 8 bases, and 8 bases lay outside the gene matches. The DNA of the CDR3 is TGCAGCTTCGAATGGGGACAGGGTGAAGCTTTCTTT. It yields the protein CSFEWGQGEAFF. Full variable domain (rest looked up from reference TRBV29-1 and TRBJ1-1): SAVISQKPSRDICQRGTSLTIQCQVDSQVTMMFWYRQQPGQSLTLIATANQGSEATYESGFVIDKFPISRPNLTFSTLTVSNMSPEDSSIYLCSFEWGQGEAFFGQGTRLTVV.

This clone has more than one count but fewer than ten. This sequence joins TRBV29-1 and TRBJ1-2, with D unclear. CDR1 and CDR2 from the germline V gene are SQVTM and ANQGSEA. The length of the CDR3 is 13 residues. V was trimmed by 0 bases and J by 8 bases, leaving 13 bases between them. CDR3 sequence: CSVEDRVNGGYTF. The CDR3 bases are TGCAGCGTTGAAGATAGAGTAAATGGCGGCTACACCTTC.

The chain links TRBV30 to TRBJ1-1; the D is unclear. Germline assignment: CDR1 GTSNPN and CDR2 SVGIG (reference sequence). V was clipped by 5 bases and J by 2 bases, with 9 bases between them. CDR3 size: 12 residues. Here the CDR3 DNA reads TGTGCCTGGGGGAGAGGAAACACTGAAGCTTTCTTT. This encodes CAWGRGNTEAFF.